The rows below give T cell receptor beta chains drawn from one sample of a study of blood T cell repertoires in COVID-19. Profiling relied on immunoSEQ multiplex PCR, and the TCRdb table lists in-frame clones only, not all of them. The sample includes 95,000 to 110,000 clones, about three quarters of them seen just once. The specimen was peripheral blood. Source of these receptors: a man between 65 and 85 years old with acute or convalescent COVID-19. Each CDR3 is given without its conserved first and last residue.

V gene | CDR3 protein
TRBV2 | ASSEQTSTDTQY
TRBV5-5 | ASSWLDRSGYT
TRBV5-1 | ASSLSGMNTEAF
TRBV7-9 | ASSLADRGGETQY
TRBV19 | ASSIGTGEGTDTQY
TRBV19 | ASKGQGISGANVLT
TRBV2 | ASTRFNTGELF
TRBV5-8 | ASSRPGGYTEAF
TRBV7-7 | ASSSFRGPQETQY
TRBV15 | ATSRDLYTRNTIY
TRBV19 | ASSAPDKYSNQPQH
TRBV14 | ASSHLGTANYGYT
TRBV9 | ASSAHQGINQPQH
TRBV19 | ASSIGARNTIY
TRBV24-1 | ATSGGRRGSTDTQY
TRBV3-1/TRBV3-2 | ASSHSQGLYGYT
TRBV9 | ASSREGRETQY
TRBV6-5 | ASSNSYNQPQH
TRBV6-2/TRBV6-3 | ASSYPTLQRGTYNEQF
TRBV5-1 | ASSLTGDSDGYT
TRBV27 | ASSWQGRYNEQF
TRBV6-5 | ATLGRSGVKQY
TRBV5-1 | ASSLETSGGNEQF
TRBV5-1 | ASSSGQDEKLF
TRBV9 | ASSGGQGRNYT
TRBV9 | ASRGDRSPAGYT
TRBV19 | ASSIGTGATGNTIY
TRBV27 | ASSLSPGLAGGSSTDTQY
TRBV19 | ASRARGGEKDGYT
TRBV3-1/TRBV3-2 | ASSPKGQTGNTIY
TRBV7-2 | ASSSRREQY
TRBV6-2/TRBV6-3 | ASSQTSGSLY
TRBV10-3 | AITSGTGTGKY
TRBV19 | ASTQVGSSYNSPLH
TRBV6-5 | ASWADPPNYGYT
TRBV7-2 | ASSWRVAGSTDTQY
TRBV5-1 | ASSSRGGRESNEQF
TRBV10-3 | AISEPQGWDGYT
TRBV9 | ASSVRSGNGEQY
TRBV5-5 | ASSLRTGTGDRWGEKLF
TRBV12-5 | ASGLRQTSNTGELF
TRBV2 | ASSLGQAVSNQPQH
TRBV7-9 | ASSLSPTGTDTQY
TRBV19 | ASSTLGAGGYT
TRBV6-5 | ASSYSFAPPGEKLF
TRBV2 | ASSPAGNTEAF
TRBV5-1 | ASSVTSGGRTDTQY
TRBV9 | ASSSRLVQETQY
TRBV10-3 | AIRPGQRNTEAF
TRBV6-5 | ASSPLQGTEAF
TRBV6-1 | ASIGAGLSSYNEQF
TRBV27 | ASSLSRGNQPQH